One sample yielded the 21 T cell receptor beta chains listed below, sequenced in a study of cytomegalovirus exposure and HLA in healthy donors. Primers included in the PCR were 60 Vbeta and 13 Jbeta primers. Sequencing used immunoSEQ multiplex PCR; TCRdb keeps in-frame clones, though not all of them. The table has 200,000 to 250,000 clones, around 83% seen once; the top ten hold just over 1.4%. Material: PBMCs. Receptors were obtained from a girl under 18 in good health and CMV-seronegative.

CDR3 protein: CASRTVPNYGYTF. CDR3 bases: TGTGCCAGCAGGACAGTACCTAACTATGGCTACACCTTC. V gene TRBV6-1 combines with J gene TRBJ1-2; a possible D gene is TRBD1 (5 bases). The V end was cut by 6 bases, the J end by 0 bases, with 8 bases between. Germline V gene data show CDR1 as MNHNS and CDR2 as SASEGT. The CDR3 sequence is 13 residues long.

V is TRBV10-3 and J is TRBJ2-3; D is ambiguous. CDR3 size: 13 residues. Per the germline V gene, CDR1 is ENHRY and CDR2 is SYGVKD. The V gene lost 0 bases and the J gene lost 6 bases, with 7 bases spanning the gap. Here the CDR3 DNA reads TGTGCCATCAGTGAGTCGTCGAGGGATACGCAGTATTTT. As protein: CAISESSRDTQYF.

As regards this clone: Other DNA sequences in the same sample also yield this CDR3. The V call is TRBV19, the J call TRBJ2-7; possible D gene TRBD1, 6 bases. CDR1 is LNHDA and CDR2 is SQIVND in the germline V gene (reference sequence). The CDR3 length is 23 residues. The V gene lost 9 bases and the J gene lost 5 bases, with 47 bases spanning the gap. The CDR3 reads CASPNGGASRPPGVQCDVNEQYF. The CDR3 nucleotides read TGTGCCAGCCCTAATGGTGGGGCTTCGAGACCACCAGGGGTCCAATGCGATGTTAACGAGCAGTACTTC.

The chain employs TRBV19 and TRBJ1-4; D gene ambiguous. The CDR3 has 15 residues. CDR1 is LNHDA and CDR2 is SQIVND in the germline V gene (reference sequence). Trimming took off 5 bases at V and 0 bases at J, with 10 bases between the two ends. The DNA of the CDR3 is TGTGCCAGTAGTCATAACTCCCCAACTAATGAAAAACTGTTTTTT. Its protein is CASSHNSPTNEKLFF.

V gene TRBV4-3 combines with J gene TRBJ2-5; 10 bases align to TRBD1. Germline CDR1 and CDR2: LGHNA and YSLEER. The CDR3 consists of 15 residues. V trimming: 8 bases; J trimming: 2 bases; junction bases outside the gene matches: 8. This chain's CDR3 is CASGTGVGQQETQYF. As DNA, the CDR3 is TGCGCCAGCGGGACAGGGGTCGGCCAACAAGAGACCCAGTACTTC.

V usage is TRBV9 and J usage is TRBJ1-2, with 7 positions matching TRBD1. The CDR3 runs 14 residues. Trimming took 1 base from V and 6 from J; bases not matched to a gene: 6. Germline V lookup: CDR1 SGDLS, CDR2 YYNGEE. The CDR3 DNA follows: TGTGCCAGCAGCGTAAAAGGGGGCGTGGATGGCTACACCTTC. Its translation is CASSVKGGVDGYTF.

The chain employs TRBV28 and TRBJ1-5; no firm D call. Germline V gene data show CDR1 as MDHEN and CDR2 as SYDVKM. V gave up 6 bases and J gave up 3 bases, with 3 bases separating them. CDR3 length equals 11 residues. DNA for the CDR3: TGTGCCAGCAGCCACAATCAGCCCCAGCATTTT. Encoded protein: CASSHNQPQHF. Full variable domain (outside the CDR3, taken from reference TRBV28 and TRBJ1-5): DVKVTQSSRYLVKRTGEKVFLECVQDMDHENMFWYRQDPGLGLRLIYFSYDVKMKEKGDIPEGYSVSREKKERFSLILESASTNQTSMYLCASSHNQPQHFGDGTRLSIL.

This clone has only one observation. V and J are TRBV19 and TRBJ1-5, with 10 bases matching TRBD1. V lost 4 bases to trimming and J lost 3 bases; unmatched junction nucleotides: 12. The CDR3 is 18 amino acids. Germline V gives CDR1 LNHDA, CDR2 SQIVND (reference sequence). The CDR3 bases are TGTGCCAGTAGTACTGGGTGGGGGACAGGGGAAGCCAATCAGCCCCAGCATTTT. Its protein is CASSTGWGTGEANQPQHF.

The V gene is TRBV5-1, the J gene TRBJ2-1; maybe TRBD1 (5 bases). Per the germline V gene, CDR1 is SGHRS and CDR2 is YFSETQ. V lost 0 bases and J 8 bases, leaving 6 bases between the germline ends. There are 12 residues in the CDR3. Written as DNA, the CDR3 is TGCGCCAGCAGCTTGGTAGGGGATGAGCAGTTCTTC. Residues: CASSLVGDEQFF.

V gene TRBV5-1 combines with J gene TRBJ2-7; the D gene is possibly TRBD2 (5 bases). The CDR3 spans 14 residues. The V gene's germline CDR1 is SGHRS and CDR2 YFSETQ. Trimming cost V 0 bases and J 2 bases, with 9 bases left between them. This CDR3 reads CASSLGHGAYEQYF. The CDR3 coding sequence is TGCGCCAGCAGCTTGGGCCACGGGGCCTACGAGCAGTACTTC.

The genes are TRBV27 and TRBJ2-2; 8 nucleotides match TRBD1. Losses at the gene ends were 5 bases for V and 0 bases for J; bases not matched to a gene: 11. Germline-derived CDR1 and CDR2 are MNHEY and SMNVEV (reference sequence). This CDR3 has 18 residues. The CDR3 DNA follows: TGTGCCAGCAGTCTAGGACAGGGTACGTTCGCGAACACCGGGGAGCTGTTTTTT. Amino acids: CASSLGQGTFANTGELFF.

The chain employs TRBV18 and TRBJ2-7, with a possible D match to TRBD1 (6 bases). Germline assignment: CDR1 KGHSH and CDR2 LQKENI. Trimming left V 5 bases short and J 4 bases short, with 15 bases between. There are 14 residues in the CDR3. The CDR3 bases are TGTGCCAGCTCAAAGCAGGGGACCCGGTACGAGCAGTACTTC. Translating gives CASSKQGTRYEQYF.

Turning to this clone: A junction boundary mismatches the germline segment, possibly from a read error. V is TRBV6-6 and J is TRBJ1-4; weak D call: TRBD1 (5 bases). Germline CDR1 reads MNHNY; CDR2 reads SVGAGI (reference sequence). This CDR3 is built from 16 residues. The CDR3 loop is CASSSGPFTTNEKLVF. The DNA of the CDR3 is TGTGCCAGCAGTTCAGGGCCCTTTACCACTAATGAAAAACTGGTTTTT.

The chain joins TRBV6-6 to TRBJ1-5; 7 bases agree with TRBD1. Germline V lookup: CDR1 MNHNY, CDR2 SVGAGI (reference sequence). The CDR3 length is 15 residues. Unmatched junction bases numbered 7, after V lost 2 bases and J lost 6 bases. In nucleotides, the CDR3 is TGTGCCAGCAGTTACCTCACGGGACAGAGTCAGCCCCAGCATTTT. It yields the protein CASSYLTGQSQPQHF.

The chain links TRBV30 to TRBJ1-3; 11 nucleotides match TRBD1. Germline V CDR1 and CDR2: GTSNPN, SVGIG (reference sequence). V shed 2 bases, J shed 2 bases, and the junction held 5 bases outside the gene matches. This CDR3 comprises 16 residues. The CDR3 region is CAWSIGTGGTGNTIYF. DNA of the CDR3: TGTGCCTGGAGTATCGGGACAGGGGGTACTGGAAACACCATATATTTT.

This chain links TRBV6-5 with TRBJ1-5, with TRBD1 matching 7 bases. In germline, CDR1 is MNHEY, CDR2 SVGAGI. The CDR3 is 12 residues long. The junction had 5 bases not matched to a gene; V was cut back by 5 bases and J by 10 bases. The chain's CDR3 is CASSTRQGPQHF. CDR3 in DNA: TGTGCCAGCAGTACAAGACAGGGTCCCCAGCATTTT.

This chain links TRBV19 with TRBJ1-2, with 7 bases lining up with TRBD1. The V segment lost 3 bases and the J segment 7 bases; nucleotides outside the gene matches: 8. Germline assignment: CDR1 LNHDA and CDR2 SQIVND (reference sequence). The CDR3 has 14 amino acids. The CDR3: CASSMDRWGSGYTF. As DNA, the CDR3 is TGTGCCAGTAGTATGGACAGGTGGGGGAGTGGCTACACCTTC.

This clone was seen just once. The chain recombines TRBV4-2 with TRBJ1-1; maybe TRBD1 (5 bases). The V end was cut by 3 bases, the J end by 7 bases, with 12 bases between. The germline CDR1 and CDR2 sequences are LGHNA and YNFKEQ. The CDR3 runs to 13 residues. The CDR3 is CASSQGTRGEAFF. CDR3 bases: TGTGCCAGCAGCCAGGGGACGCGGGGTGAAGCTTTCTTT.

The rearrangement uses TRBV15 and TRBJ2-1; 8 bases agree with TRBD2. V shed 0 bases, J shed 8 bases, and the junction held 9 bases outside the gene matches. The V gene's germline CDR1 is LNHNV and CDR2 YYDKDF (reference sequence). The CDR3 is 16 amino acids. The CDR3 loop is CATSRDENSGKYEQFF. In nucleotides, the CDR3 is TGTGCCACCAGCAGAGATGAGAATAGCGGGAAGTATGAGCAGTTCTTC.

Regarding this clone: Other nucleotide sequences from this sample produce the same CDR3. The chain employs TRBV2 and TRBJ2-2; D perhaps matches TRBD2 (5 bases). The CDR3 has 13 amino acids. Germline CDR1 is SNHLY and CDR2 is FYNNEI. Trimming stripped 3 bases from V and 4 bases from J, with 6 bases between. The CDR3 here is CASSEDFTGELFF. The CDR3, as DNA: TGTGCCAGCAGTGAGGACTTCACCGGGGAGCTGTTTTTT.

The chain recombines TRBV19 with TRBJ2-4, with 9 positions matching TRBD1. This CDR3 is 14 amino acids long. Germline loops: CDR1 LNHDA, CDR2 SQIVND (reference sequence). V gave up 5 bases and J gave up 5 bases; unmatched junction bases: 4. CDR3 nucleotides: TGTGCCAGTAGTGAACAGGGGGCGCAAAACATTCAGTACTTC. Its translation is CASSEQGAQNIQYF.